A selection of T cell receptor beta chains follows, all from one sample in a study of OX40 agonist ivuxolimab in advanced cancers. Method: immunoSEQ multiplex PCR; TCRdb's copy keeps in-frame clones and lacks some. The sample lists 35,000 to 45,000 clones; about 82% were seen once. The sample in question was CD4+ or CD8+ T cells sorted from blood, obtained in a trial of the OX40 agonist ivuxolimab. These receptors originate from an adult with an advanced solid tumor such as melanoma, head and neck, liver or kidney cancer. Both conserved end residues are part of each CDR3. The D gene is left open where the match is weak. Size tells how often a clone was seen (once, few, many) or the class of an expanded clone, and some rows leave it out.

D,J,size,V,CDR3,DNA
.,TRBJ1-2,.,TRBV7-9,CASSLDQQLNYGYTF,TGTGCCAGCAGCTTAGACCAACAGTTAAACTATGGCTACACCTTC
TRBD1,TRBJ2-5,.,TRBV11-2,CASSLEVWTGVETQYF,TGTGCCAGCAGCTTAGAGGTTTGGACAGGGGTCGAGACCCAGTACTTC
.,TRBJ2-1,.,TRBV28,CASSGISSYNEQFF,TGTGCCAGCTCAGGGATCAGTTCCTACAATGAGCAGTTCTTC
.,TRBJ1-2,few,TRBV7-9,CASSGISPFTYGYTF,TGTGCCAGCAGCGGCATTTCGCCTTTCACCTATGGCTACACCTTC
TRBD1,TRBJ2-3,.,TRBV7-6,CASSPRDRGTDTQYF,TGTGCCAGCAGCCCAAGGGACAGGGGAACAGATACGCAGTATTTT
.,TRBJ1-1,.,TRBV7-2,CASSLIWNTEAFF,TGTGCCAGCAGCTTAATATGGAACACTGAAGCTTTCTTT
.,TRBJ2-5,.,TRBV9,CASSVALASGETQYF,TGTGCCAGCAGCGTAGCTCTAGCCAGTGGGGAGACCCAGTACTTC
.,TRBJ2-1,.,TRBV28,CASSFNEQFF,TGTGCCAGCAGTTTCAATGAGCAGTTCTTC
TRBD2,TRBJ2-3,.,TRBV7-2,CASTLAGGTDTQYF,TGTGCCAGCACCCTAGCGGGGGGCACAGATACGCAGTATTTT
.,TRBJ1-6,once,TRBV15,CATQDGKLSPLHF,TGTGCCACCCAAGACGGGAAACTTTCACCCCTCCACTTT
.,TRBJ2-2,.,TRBV7-6,CASSTSNTGELFF,TGTGCCAGCAGCACCTCGAACACCGGGGAGCTGTTTTTT
.,TRBJ2-2,.,TRBV5-6,CASSPPTPDGELFF,TGTGCCAGCAGCCCGCCGACCCCGGATGGGGAGCTGTTTTTT
.,TRBJ2-1,.,TRBV19,CASSISDSYNEQFF,TGTGCCAGTAGTATTTCCGACTCCTACAATGAGCAGTTCTTC
TRBD1,TRBJ2-7,.,TRBV11-2,CASSPGQGNYEQYF,TGTGCCAGCAGCCCCGGACAGGGTAACTACGAGCAGTACTTC
TRBD1,TRBJ2-5,.,TRBV7-9,CASSFRTGKDETQYF,TGTGCCAGCAGCTTCAGGACAGGGAAGGATGAGACCCAGTACTTC
TRBD2,TRBJ2-1,once,TRBV7-2,CASSSQPPSGGLGEQFF,TGTGCCAGCAGCTCACAACCTCCTAGCGGGGGCTTGGGTGAGCAGTTCTTC
.,TRBJ1-2,.,TRBV6-5,CASSYSTVHGYTF,TGTGCCAGCAGTTACTCGACGGTTCATGGCTACACCTTC
TRBD1,TRBJ2-5,.,TRBV13,CASLWDRGIRYIQETQYF,TGTGCCAGCCTATGGGACAGGGGGATTCGGTACATTCAAGAGACCCAGTACTTC
.,TRBJ2-7,once,TRBV9,CASSVSGGEQYF,TGTGCCAGCAGCGTTTCGGGTGGCGAGCAGTACTTC
.,TRBJ2-3,.,TRBV5-6,CASSFGGRGGTDTQYF,TGTGCCAGCAGCTTTGGCGGTCGCGGGGGCACAGATACGCAGTATTTT
TRBD2,TRBJ2-7,.,TRBV9,CASGGSSYEQYF,TGTGCCAGCGGCGGGAGCTCCTACGAGCAGTACTTC
.,TRBJ2-2,.,TRBV5-4,CASSLPSTGTGELFF,TGTGCCAGCAGCTTGCCCTCAACAGGTACCGGGGAGCTGTTTTTT
.,TRBJ1-2,.,TRBV5-5,CASSLPRDGYTF,TGTGCCAGCAGCTTGCCCAGGGACGGCTACACCTTC
TRBD1,TRBJ2-6,medium-sized,TRBV6-5,CASSYSGGAGANVLTF,TGTGCCAGCAGTTACTCAGGGGGCGCTGGGGCCAACGTCCTGACTTTC
TRBD1,TRBJ1-2,few,TRBV19,CASSPGQGKNYGYTF,TGTGCCAGTAGCCCGGGACAGGGAAAAAACTATGGCTACACCTTC
TRBD1,TRBJ2-7,.,TRBV5-5,CASSLLPTGAYEQYF,TGTGCCAGCAGCTTGCTCCCCACAGGGGCCTACGAGCAGTACTTC
.,TRBJ2-5,.,TRBV6-5,CASKAGEYQETQYF,TGTGCCTCTAAGGCAGGGGAGTACCAAGAGACCCAGTACTTC
.,TRBJ2-1,.,TRBV28,CASSFSYNEQFF,TGTGCCAGCAGTTTCTCCTACAATGAGCAGTTCTTC
.,TRBJ2-7,.,TRBV4-3,CASSQDQRGSYEQYF,TGCGCCAGCAGCCAAGACCAAAGGGGGTCCTACGAGCAGTACTTC
TRBD1,TRBJ2-5,once,TRBV7-9,CASSYAQGAKETQYF,TGTGCCAGCTCCTACGCACAGGGGGCCAAAGAGACCCAGTACTTC